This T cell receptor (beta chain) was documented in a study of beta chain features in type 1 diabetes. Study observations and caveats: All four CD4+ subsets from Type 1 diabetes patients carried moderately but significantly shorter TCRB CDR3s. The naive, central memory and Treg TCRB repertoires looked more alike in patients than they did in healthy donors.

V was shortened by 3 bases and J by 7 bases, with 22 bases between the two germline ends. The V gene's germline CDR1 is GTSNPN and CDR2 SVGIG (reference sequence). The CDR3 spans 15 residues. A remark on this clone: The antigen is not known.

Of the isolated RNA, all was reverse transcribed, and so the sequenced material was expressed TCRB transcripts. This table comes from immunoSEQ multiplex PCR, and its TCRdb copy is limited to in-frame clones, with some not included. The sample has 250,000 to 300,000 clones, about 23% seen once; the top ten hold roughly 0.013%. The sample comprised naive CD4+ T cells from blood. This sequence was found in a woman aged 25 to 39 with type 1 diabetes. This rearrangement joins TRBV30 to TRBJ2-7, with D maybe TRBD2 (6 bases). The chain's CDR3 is CAWSFTPGLLREQYF. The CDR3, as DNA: TGTGCCTGGAGCTTCACCCCGGGACTTCTAAGGGAGCAGTACTTC.